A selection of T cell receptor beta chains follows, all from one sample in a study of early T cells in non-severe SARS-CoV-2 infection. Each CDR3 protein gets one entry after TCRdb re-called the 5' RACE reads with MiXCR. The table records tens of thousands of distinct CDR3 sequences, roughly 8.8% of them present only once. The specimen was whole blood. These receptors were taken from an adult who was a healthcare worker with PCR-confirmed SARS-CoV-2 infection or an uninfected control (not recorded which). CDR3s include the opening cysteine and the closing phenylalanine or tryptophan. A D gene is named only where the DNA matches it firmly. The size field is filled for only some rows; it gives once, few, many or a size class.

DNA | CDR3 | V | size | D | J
TGTGCCAGCAGCCAGGAGCGAGTGGCCGGGGAGCTGTTTTTT | CASSQERVAGELFF | TRBV6-1 | many | - | TRBJ2-2
TGTGCCAGCAAGGACAGTTACTCCTACGAGCAGTACTTC | CASKDSYSYEQYF | TRBV6-1 | few | - | TRBJ2-7
TGCAGCGTACTTCAAACAGGTTTTAGAGGCTACACCTTC | CSVLQTGFRGYTF | TRBV29-1 | many | - | TRBJ1-2
TGTGCCAGCAGCCTCGGACAGGACAATCAGCCCCAGCATTTT | CASSLGQDNQPQHF | TRBV3-1 | many | TRBD1 | TRBJ1-5
TGTGCCAGCAGCTTAATCGGGAATGAGCAGTTCTTC | CASSLIGNEQFF | TRBV7-3 | many | - | TRBJ2-1
TGTGCCACCAGCAGGTCCGCCTCCTACAATGAGCAGTTCTTC | CATSRSASYNEQFF | TRBV15 | few | - | TRBJ2-1
TGTGCCAGCAGTGATTACGGGGCAGATACGCAGTATTTT | CASSDYGADTQYF | TRBV6-1 | - | - | TRBJ2-3
TGTGCCAGCAGCCCGGTCGGGCTCTCTGGAAACACCATATATTTT | CASSPVGLSGNTIYF | TRBV12-3/TRBV12-4 | few | - | TRBJ1-3
TGTGCCAGCAGCCTTCTAGGTCTGGAAGAGACCCAGTACTTC | CASSLLGLEETQYF | TRBV6-5 | few | - | TRBJ2-5
TGTGCCAGCAACAAGAAAGGGCCGGGACTACGACTATATGGGCGCCAAGAGACCCAGTACTTC | CASNKKGPGLRLYGRQETQYF | TRBV7-8 | many | TRBD2 | TRBJ2-5
TGCGCCAGCAGCCAAGGTGCGGAACACACAGGCTCCTACAATGAGCAGTTCTTC | CASSQGAEHTGSYNEQFF | TRBV4-1 | - | - | TRBJ2-1
TGTGCCAGCAGACCTAGCGGGGGGGGAGATACGCAGTATTTT | CASRPSGGGDTQYF | TRBV2 | many | TRBD2 | TRBJ2-3
TGTGCCAGCAGCTTCAGCGGGGGCAGTGAGACCCAGTACTTC | CASSFSGGSETQYF | TRBV12-3/TRBV12-4 | many | TRBD2 | TRBJ2-5
TGTGCCAGTAGTACCGGGAGGAGAGATACGCAGTATTTT | CASSTGRRDTQYF | TRBV19 | - | TRBD2 | TRBJ2-3
TGCGCCAGCAGCTTGGTCCCGGGGCTGAGCTCTGGAAACACCATATATTTT | CASSLVPGLSSGNTIYF | TRBV5-1 | - | - | TRBJ1-3
TGTGCCAGCAGTTATCGTTTGGAGGAGCCCCAGCATTTT | CASSYRLEEPQHF | TRBV6-5 | many | - | TRBJ1-5
TGTGCCAGCAGCTGGGGTCCACAAGAGACCCAGTACTTC | CASSWGPQETQYF | TRBV5-6 | many | - | TRBJ2-5
TGTGCCAGCAGCCAAGGACTGCCGGGACAGCACTCTGGAAACACCATATATTTT | CASSQGLPGQHSGNTIYF | TRBV3-1 | - | TRBD1 | TRBJ1-3
TGCGCCAGCAGCACCAGGGCGCACAATGAGCAGTTCTTC | CASSTRAHNEQFF | TRBV4-1 | few | - | TRBJ2-1
TGCGCCAGCAGCCAAGTAATCCATCGACTCGACCTCTACGAGCAGTACTTC | CASSQVIHRLDLYEQYF | TRBV4-1 | many | - | TRBJ2-7
TGTGCCAGCAGTGCGGCGGGGGATACTGAGCAGTTCTTC | CASSAAGDTEQFF | TRBV2 | many | TRBD2 | TRBJ2-1
TGCGCCAGCAGCCCCTTCGCGGGGACCACCGGGGAGCTGTTTTTT | CASSPFAGTTGELFF | TRBV4-1 | many | - | TRBJ2-2
TGTGCCAGCAGCTCCGGACTAAGGGGAGAGACCCAGTACTTC | CASSSGLRGETQYF | TRBV3-1 | many | - | TRBJ2-5
TGTGCCTGGTCACAGGGCCGCTTACTCGACGAGCAGTACTTC | CAWSQGRLLDEQYF | TRBV30 | - | - | TRBJ2-7
TGCGCCAGCAGAGGGGTAGCGGTAAGGGAGGAGCAGTTCTTC | CASRGVAVREEQFF | TRBV5-1 | many | - | TRBJ2-1
TGCAGCGTTTTCGGAGGGGAGGAGTCCTATGGCTACACCTTC | CSVFGGEESYGYTF | TRBV29-1 | few | - | TRBJ1-2
TGCAGTGCTAGACGGGGGCCGGAAGAGACCCAGTACTTC | CSARRGPEETQYF | TRBV20-1 | many | - | TRBJ2-5
TGTGCCAGTAGTAGGACAGTCCTGGGTGGCAATCAGCCCCAGCATTTT | CASSRTVLGGNQPQHF | TRBV19 | many | - | TRBJ1-5
TGTGCCAGCAGTATAACAGGGGGCCTTACTGAAGCTTTCTTT | CASSITGGLTEAFF | TRBV12-3/TRBV12-4 | many | TRBD1 | TRBJ1-1